The clone carrying this T cell receptor beta chain was counted at least ten times. Antigen unknown. The sample originates from a study of T cells in Graves' hyperthyroidism and ophthalmopathy. Points from the study as a whole: Blood also showed most of the thyroid clonotypes that were expanded above 0.001.

It was RNA transcripts that yielded the amplified TCR beta CDR3 regions. In the first-round RT-PCR of the TCR CDR3, the HTBI primer set was used. From the multiplex PCR reads, TCRdb called clonotypes with MiXCR, one entry per CDR3 protein. The table lists about 770,000 distinct CDR3 sequences, 15% to 20% of them singletons. The sample taken for sequencing was blood. The clonotype comes from a woman aged 50 to 65 with Graves' hyperthyroidism that later progressed to Graves' ophthalmopathy.

CDR3 DNA sequence: TGTGCCTGGAGTCAGGCAGACCCTGAAGCTTTCTTT. The encoded protein is CAWSQADPEAFF. This chain uses TRBV30 with TRBJ1-1; no definite D call. Germline CDR1 GTSNPN, CDR2 SVGIG (reference sequence). The CDR3 extends over 12 amino acids. Trimming removed 2 bases from V and 6 bases from J, with 10 bases in between.